The 22 T cell receptor beta chains presented below share a single source sample, sequenced in a study of T cell repertoires in cytomegalovirus infection. Their antigens remain unidentified. TCRdb passed the reads through MiXCR, listing each CDR3 protein once. The sample records fewer than 1,000,000 distinct CDR3 sequences, roughly 30% being singletons. Sequences were derived from cultured CD8+ T cells from PBMCs, sampled from culture after CMV antigen stimulation. These receptors came from a human donor in good health (CMV status not recorded). Some clones in this sample may be carry-over from other donors' samples.

This clonotype came up a few times. The chain uses TRBV7-6 and TRBJ2-2, with D perhaps being TRBD1 or TRBD2 (5 bases each). V was shortened by 0 bases and J by 2 bases, with 13 bases between the two germline ends. The germline V gene has CDR1 SGHVS and CDR2 FNYEAQ. CDR3 length: 17 residues. CDR3 DNA sequence: TGTGCCAGCAGCTTAGCGTCGGGGCGGCCTAACACCGGGGAGCTGTTTTTT. Residues: CASSLASGRPNTGELFF.

There are a few counts of this clonotype. The gene calls are TRBV6-2 or TRBV6-3 and TRBJ2-7; no firm D call. The germline V gene has CDR1 MNHEY and CDR2 SVGEGT. This CDR3 contains 17 residues. V was pared by 4 bases and J by 1 base, with 20 bases between. The CDR3 bases are TGTGCCAGCAGTTCCCCTATTCTCCGGCGAGGATCCTACGAGCAGTACGTC. Amino acids: CASSSPILRRGSYEQYV.

This chain joins TRBV5-8 and TRBJ1-1; maybe TRBD1 (5 bases). The V gene lost 4 bases and the J gene lost 11 bases, with 15 bases spanning the gap. The CDR3 length is 12 residues. Germline V lookup: CDR1 SGHTS, CDR2 YDEGEE. Here the CDR3 reads CASSPRGFDAFF. CDR3 DNA: TGTGCCAGCAGCCCGCGGGGGTTTGACGCTTTCTTT.

This rearrangement joins TRBV7-6 to TRBJ2-5, with a possible D match to TRBD1 (5 bases). The length of the CDR3 is 15 residues. Trimming took off 5 bases at V and 0 bases at J, with 13 bases between the two ends. CDR1 and CDR2 (germline): SGHVS, FNYEAQ. The CDR3 region is CASSPTPGNQETQYF. The CDR3 nucleotides are TGTGCCAGCAGCCCGACCCCAGGGAACCAAGAGACCCAGTACTTC.

Only a few counts were recorded for this clonotype. The V call is TRBV27, the J call TRBJ2-1, with 8 nucleotides matching TRBD2. Germline assignment: CDR1 MNHEY and CDR2 SMNVEV (reference sequence). This CDR3 is 13 amino acids long. Germline trimming cut 5 bases from V and 9 bases from J; bases unmatched to any gene: 6. This CDR3 reads CASSVTAGGEQFF. CDR3 bases: TGTGCCAGCAGTGTAACTGCGGGGGGTGAGCAGTTCTTC.

The table lists this clonotype with a few counts. CDR3 protein: CASSLAAREAFF. The CDR3 coding sequence is TGTGCCAGCAGCTTAGCGGCACGTGAAGCTTTCTTT. J is TRBJ1-1 and V is TRBV7-9; D remains ambiguous. The V end was cut by 0 bases, the J end by 7 bases, with 6 bases between. The length of the CDR3 is 12 residues. CDR1 and CDR2 from the germline V gene are SEHNR and FQNEAQ (reference sequence).

This clonotype was recorded a few times. The chain recombines TRBV7-9 with TRBJ1-1; D possibly corresponds to TRBD1 (6 bases). Germline CDR1 and CDR2: SEHNR and FQNEAQ (reference sequence). The germline V and J ends were trimmed by 8 bases and 0 bases, with 28 bases remaining between them. This CDR3 comprises 19 residues. CDR3 bases: TGTGCCAGCTTCCACCCGAGAGGGGGGGTCCTCCCAATGAACACTGAAGCTTTCTTT. Translating gives CASFHPRGGVLPMNTEAFF.

Many counts were recorded for this clonotype. This sequence joins TRBV6-1 and TRBJ1-1, with TRBD1 matching 8 bases. The CDR3 is made up of 15 amino acids. Trimming took 1 base from V and 7 from J; bases not matched to a gene: 8. Germline loops: CDR1 MNHNS, CDR2 SASEGT. In DNA form, the CDR3 reads TGTGCCAGCAGTGAAGACTGGACAGGGTATGATGAAGCTTTCTTT. Translation gives CASSEDWTGYDEAFF.

This chain joins TRBV6-5 and TRBJ2-7; 8 positions agree with TRBD1. This CDR3 is built from 14 residues. The V gene end was trimmed by 10 bases and the J gene end by 1 base; junction bases not matched to a gene: 9. Germline V gives CDR1 MNHEY, CDR2 SVGAGI. The chain's CDR3 is CATQGVNESYEQYV. CDR3 bases: TGTGCCACACAGGGGGTTAATGAGTCCTACGAGCAGTACGTC.

This clonotype appeared a few times. V usage is TRBV5-1 and J usage is TRBJ1-1; 10 bases agree with TRBD1. CDR3 length: 17 residues. With 0 bases clipped from V and 0 bases from J, the junction kept 5 bases outside the gene matches. Germline CDR1 reads SGHRS; CDR2 reads YFSETQ. The CDR3 coding sequence is TGCGCCAGCAGCTTGGCGGGACAGGGGTCGCTGAACACTGAAGCTTTCTTT. Protein: CASSLAGQGSLNTEAFF. Combining the CDR3 with reference TRBV5-1 and TRBJ1-1 gives the whole variable domain KAGVTQTPRYLIKTRGQQVTLSCSPISGHRSVSWYQQTPGQGLQFLFEYFSETQRNKGNFPGRFSGRQFSNSRSEMNVSTLELGDSALYLCASSLAGQGSLNTEAFFGQGTRLTVV.

The gene calls are TRBV4-2 and TRBJ2-1, with 8 bases aligning to TRBD2. Germline trimming cut 2 bases from V and 8 bases from J; bases unmatched to any gene: 8. Germline V CDR1 and CDR2: LGHNA, YNFKEQ. The CDR3 runs to 15 residues. This CDR3 reads CASSQTGGAGDEQFF. The DNA for the CDR3 is TGTGCCAGCAGCCAAACCGGGGGGGCCGGGGATGAGCAGTTCTTC.

V usage is TRBV7-6 and J usage is TRBJ2-1, with D hard to call. In germline, CDR1 is SGHVS, CDR2 FNYEAQ. V lost 5 bases, J lost 2 bases, and 16 bases lay in between. This CDR3 is 16 amino acids long. CDR3 in amino acids: CASSPLDGQAYNEQFF. For the CDR3, the DNA is TGTGCCAGCAGCCCGCTGGACGGGCAAGCCTACAATGAGCAGTTCTTC.

J is TRBJ2-1 and V is TRBV24-1; D may be TRBD1 or TRBD2 (5 bases each). The CDR3 spans 15 residues. Germline assignment: CDR1 KGHDR and CDR2 SFDVKD. V was pared by 0 bases and J by 2 bases, with 7 bases between. The CDR3 sequence is CATSDLEGTYNEQFF. The CDR3 DNA reads TGTGCCACCAGTGATTTGGAGGGGACCTACAATGAGCAGTTCTTC.

The sample holds many counts of this clonotype. This chain uses TRBV7-8 with TRBJ2-7; D is unresolved. Germline V gives CDR1 SGHVS, CDR2 FQNEAQ. Trimming stripped 5 bases from V and 4 bases from J, with 12 bases between. The CDR3 consists of 13 residues. This CDR3 is CASSPGRLYEQYV. CDR3 DNA: TGTGCCAGCAGCCCCGGGCGCCTGTACGAGCAGTACGTC.

The chain employs TRBV7-9 and TRBJ2-7, with D perhaps TRBD2 (7 bases). CDR1 is SEHNR, CDR2 FQNEAQ, per germline (reference sequence). V shed 1 base and J shed 3 bases, with 16 bases lying between them. The CDR3 consists of 16 residues. The CDR3, as DNA: TGTGCCAGCAGCTTAGGGGGGGGCCGGGGCCTCTACGAGCAGTACGTC. Amino acid sequence: CASSLGGGRGLYEQYV.

This sequence joins TRBV5-1 and TRBJ1-2; D not certain. V lost 0 bases and J lost 7, with 13 bases in between. CDR3 length: 14 amino acids. Germline V gene data show CDR1 as SGHRS and CDR2 as YFSETQ. CDR3 coding DNA: TGCGCCAGCAGCTTGGGAGGTGGAGAGGGTGGCTACACCTTC. Its protein product is CASSLGGGEGGYTF.

Only a few counts were recorded for this clonotype. The J gene is TRBJ1-1, the V gene TRBV6-5, with D unclear. V dropped 2 bases and J dropped 4 bases, with 14 bases sitting between them. Germline V gene lookup returns CDR1 MNHEY and CDR2 SVGAGI. The CDR3 consists of 15 residues. In nucleotides, the CDR3 is TGTGCCAGCAGTTACCTGCGGCCCCGCGGCACTGAAGCTTTCTTT. Translation gives CASSYLRPRGTEAFF.

A note on this clonotype: This may be a read error: a much more frequent sequence differs by one nucleotide. The rearrangement joins TRBV12-3 or TRBV12-4 to TRBJ2-1; D may correspond to TRBD1 or TRBD2 (5 bases each). The CDR3 has 13 amino acids. With 7 bases removed from V and 9 bases from J, the gap between germline ends came to 16 bases. This chain's CDR3 is CASNQGLDFEQFF. The CDR3 DNA is TGTGCCAGCAATCAGGGTTTGGACTTTGAGCAGTTCTTC.

As for this clonotype: An end of the junction differs from the germline gene, which may be a read error. The rearrangement joins TRBV6-6 to TRBJ1-2; 7 nucleotides agree with TRBD1. The germline CDR1 and CDR2 sequences are MNHNY and SVGAGI (reference sequence). The CDR3 has 10 residues. This CDR3 is CASRATGESF. In DNA form, the CDR3 reads TGTGCCAGCAGAGCTACAGGGGAATCCTTC.

The rearrangement links TRBV12-5 to TRBJ2-2; D is unclear. Germline V CDR1 and CDR2: LGHNT, FRNRAP. The CDR3 has 15 amino acids. The V end lost 3 bases, the J end lost 0 bases, and 8 bases lay between the germline ends. The CDR3 spells CASGFKAANTGELFF. CDR3 DNA sequence: TGTGCTAGTGGTTTTAAGGCCGCGAACACCGGGGAGCTGTTTTTT.

This clonotype was observed a few times. The genes are TRBV6-1 and TRBJ2-1; the D gene is possibly TRBD2 (6 bases). The V end lost 0 bases, the J end lost 1 base, and 16 bases lay between the germline ends. Germline assignment: CDR1 MNHNS and CDR2 SASEGT. This CDR3 contains 18 residues. CDR3 nucleotides: TGTGCCAGCAGTGAAGCGACCTTCGGCGGGGCGTCCTACAATGAGCAGTTCTTC. As protein: CASSEATFGGASYNEQFF.

V and J are TRBV12-5 and TRBJ2-7; no firm D call. The CDR3 is 10 amino acids. Looked up from germline, CDR1 is LGHNT and CDR2 is FRNRAP. The V end lost 3 bases, the J end lost 6 bases, and 3 bases lay between the germline ends. The CDR3 loop is CASGFCEQYV. The CDR3 coding sequence is TGTGCTAGTGGTTTCTGCGAGCAGTACGTC.